This paragraph reports one TCR beta chain. Its antigen is still unknown. One base away there is no much larger clone; base qualities are not given. The sample belongs to a study of CD8 T cells in Susac syndrome (dated by TCRdb to about 2019). For context, the study as a whole: The study used repertoire sequencing to test whether antigen drove CD8+ T cell activation and differentiation in Susac syndrome. Clonality of the CD8+ T cell repertoire was compared between around eleven healthy donors, approximately 14 Susac syndrome patients and about 15 multiple sclerosis patients.

RNA was extracted using the RNeasy kit, and roughly 0.5 to 1 microgram was reverse transcribed with random hexamers. The immunoSEQ multiplex PCR assay, covering 54 Vbeta and 13 Jbeta segments, was used to amplify TCR beta CDR3 regions. Bias from PCR amplification was corrected by using a synthetic template baseline for primer optimization and for computational correction. The study's processing was this. Only productive sequences were kept, with reads annotated to V, D and J genes according to IMGT and analyzed in immunoSEQ Analyzer. To calculate clonality, Shannon entropy was normalized by log2 of the number of productive unique sequences and then subtracted from one. For each patient and control, public and private clones were evaluated within the 100 most prevalent clones. Clones were defined as Susac-specific if absent from the healthy and MS cohorts, from 1052 published viral clones and from other ImmuneACCESS disease sequences. The public reads were reanalyzed by TCRdb: fastp trimming at Q25, MiXCR alignment, in-frame beta chains only. Records with the same CDR3 protein are collapsed into one entry carrying the most frequent genes and DNA. TCRdb's processing, not the authors', yielded these V and J calls. The sample table contains hundreds of thousands of distinct CDR3 sequences; only one count was recorded for roughly 84% of them. About 0.11% of the sample comes from the top ten.

Peripheral blood CD8+ and CD4+ T cells from healthy donors, Susac syndrome patients and multiple sclerosis patients were profiled using high-throughput TCR beta sequencing. The multiple sclerosis controls were treatment-naive patients who had stable or active relapsing-remitting disease and met the revised McDonald criteria. Bulk CD8+ and CD4+ T cells were purified by magnetic negative isolation, whereas CD8+ TEMRA cells were enriched by FACS. Blood was drawn into EDTA tubes, processed within 24 hours, and PBMCs were isolated by density gradient centrifugation. PBMCs intended for TCR sequencing were cryopreserved in liquid nitrogen and were subsequently thawed in a 37 degrees C water bath. A purity of at least 90% was achieved for sorted or isolated CD4+, CD8+ and CD8+ TEMRA cells. What the study reported, not specific to this receptor: The number of individuals in the TCR sequencing and HLA analysis was acknowledged as relatively small.

Sequenced: CD8+ T cells from PBMCs. The receptor was isolated from a human donor with multiple sclerosis.

CDR3 sequence: CASSWIDRGYEQYF. The nucleotide sequence is TGTGCCAGCAGTTGGATAGACAGGGGGTACGAGCAGTACTTC. The chain uses TRBV28 and TRBJ2-7, and TRBD1 aligns with 9 junction nucleotides. Taken from the germline V gene, the CDR1 and CDR2 loops are MDHEN and SYDVKM. From its cysteine to its phenylalanine, the CDR3 spans 14 amino acids. The entry retains the CDR3 DNA only, 42 bases that are in frame from base 1. Trimming takes 4 bases off V and 4 bases off J; junction bases not matched to a gene: 5.